This T cell receptor (beta chain) was recovered during a study of cytomegalovirus exposure and HLA in healthy donors. The assay was immunoSEQ multiplex PCR, and TCRdb's table has in-frame clones only and misses some. This sample has over 45,000 clones, with more than 80% found just once. Trimming removed 4 bases from V and 5 bases from J; junction bases left unmatched: 0. The germline V gene encodes CDR1 MRHNA and CDR2 SNTAGT. The CDR3 is 13 residues long. Remarks on this clone: Its antigen is as yet unknown.

Study-level results: In vitro data verified a few CMV-associated chains as specific for CMV antigens.

This clonotype originated in a man between 18 and 29 years old in good health and CMV-seronegative. The source material was PBMCs. The rearrangement links TRBV6-4 to TRBJ2-2, with 8 bases identical to TRBD1. CDR3 amino acids: CASSGDRTGELFF. In DNA, the CDR3 is TGTGCCAGCAGTGGGGACAGGACCGGGGAGCTGTTTTTT.